Here is one T cell receptor (beta chain) with its context. Its recognized antigen is unknown. The record has no base qualities; no much larger clone is one base away. From a lookup of the germline V gene (reference sequence), CDR1 and CDR2 are GTSNPN and SVGIG. CDR3 length: 14 amino acids, cysteine to phenylalanine. Solely the CDR3 DNA is kept, with 42 bases framed from the first base. Deletion took 4 bases off V and 7 bases off J, with a span of 19 bases between the germline ends. The record originates from a study of shared clonotypes between healthy human individuals (dated by TCRdb to the early 2020s). As for the study more broadly: The cohort comprised two women and a few men aged 18 to 49 years. Each donor's leukapheresis produced roughly between about 0.8 and 8.9 billion PBMCs. Different laboratories and diverse techniques were used to prepare libraries and sequence TCR repertoires, to increase sequencing depth and limit assay-specific biases. To estimate repertoire size and how much clonotype sharing occurs between individuals, the study deeply sequenced the blood TCR repertoires of five or six healthy adults. For each donor, CD4 naive and CD4 memory were each given three plates, CD8 naive was given two plates, and CD8 memory was given one plate. General study outcomes and caveats: The small number of donors limited the genetic and exposure-history diversity represented. Even with the large sequencing depth, rarefaction of the sorted-subset datasets indicated that sequencing was incomplete. Sampling was limited to blood, and TCR repertoires in tissue likely differ from TCR repertoires in blood. Clonotypes shared by all four sorted-subset donors showed higher generation probabilities than non-shared clonotypes. Sharing across a few donors was observed for approximately 5% of naive CD4, about 4% of naive CD8, 2% to 2.5% of memory CD4, and about 0.38% of memory CD8 clonotypes. Pairwise subsampling indicated that sequencing depth was expected to affect the degree of clonotype sharing among donors. Naive subsets generally had larger estimated clonotype richness than memory subsets.

The donors were healthy, HIV-negative adults who had no recently reported acute infections or vaccinations. Only Caucasian adults living in Nashville, Tennessee, USA were represented among the donors. CD4+ T cells were enriched through magnetic negative selection, after which naive cells were positively selected on CD45RA and the remaining negative fraction served as the memory subset. After blood collection by leukapheresis, PBMCs were isolated using Ficoll-Histopaque density gradient centrifugation and then cryopreserved in the vapor phase of liquid nitrogen. Purity and quantity of every magnetically sorted T cell population were checked by analytical flow cytometry. From each sorted fraction, genomic DNA was isolated and quantified by UV absorbance on a Nanodrop 2000c. Using the deep immunoSEQ assay, TCR CDR3 regions were amplified from genomic DNA by multiplex PCR. Genomic DNA extracted from each cell subset was distributed evenly over all wells of several immunoSEQ 96-well plates, and each plate served as one replicate. For sorted subsets, about 210 ng of genomic DNA, equivalent to roughly 33,000 T cell genomes, went into each replicate PCR. The purified libraries were quantified using a Qubit 3.0 fluorometer, sized with a Bioanalyzer 2100, and then quantified again using the KAPA Library Quantification kit. A separate single-read 150-cycle Illumina NextSeq 550 flow cell was used to sequence each immunoSEQ 96-well plate. The published analysis was carried out like this. The immunoSEQ output contained only junctional sequences without quality scores, so filtering could not match that applied to full-length reads. To assign V/J genes and CDR3, sequences were annotated using PyIR, a Python wrapper for IgBLAST v1.9, with IMGT germline references. Reads with weak V/J assignments (E-value above 1e-6), missing CDR3, stop codons, out-of-frame junctions, or ambiguous translated residues were removed. V3J clonotypes were defined as sequences sharing an identical inferred V gene, J gene, and CDR3 amino acid sequence. Percentage overlap between repertoires was computed as shared unique clonotypes divided by the size of the smaller repertoire. Richness of each repertoire was evaluated using RTK rarefaction, the Chao1 estimator, and Recon v2.1 estimates of unobserved clonotypes. OLGA was used to compute generation probabilities for all TCRbeta clonotypes that the gDNA method yielded from several donors. Drawn from immuneACCESS, this table holds only the in-frame rearrangements with V and J called that TCRdb kept. Clones are partly lost; checked studies trace under half to an unresolved V gene and leave the rest unexplained. V, J and clone size are taken as reported in that table, and D and trimming were inferred from the DNA itself. Within this sample are fewer than 1.4 million clones, with 70% to 80% of them counted one time only. Of the sample, 0.61% is held by the ten largest clones.

The receptor was isolated from a man aged 18-30 years in good health. Some clones in this sample may be carry-over from other donors' samples. The specimen sequenced was memory CD4+ T cells from PBMCs. The cell subset or site label corresponds to: CD45RA-negative fraction. Rearrangement joined TRBV30 to TRBJ1-1; D gene: possibly TRBD1, on 5 matching bases. The CDR3 in this case is CAWTGANLGDEAFF. The DNA reads TGTGCCTGGACTGGGGCCAATCTTGGAGATGAAGCTTTCTTT.